This T cell receptor beta chain was recorded in a study of glioma-infiltrating T cells. For the study at large: Samples included WHO grade II oligodendrogliomas or astrocytomas and initial-diagnosis grade IV glioblastomas. Dexamethasone exposure before glioma surgery was limited to six or fewer days. General study points: Patients with low tissue-blood divergence carried a signature set of shared blood CDR3 motifs. Only very few CDR3 sequences appeared in both tissue and blood.

Details on this clonotype: Its antigen is still unknown. One end of the junction does not line up with germline, which may come from a read error.

Using RNA template, CDR3s of TCR alpha and beta were amplified with iRepertoire arm-PCR. TCRdb fed the multiplex PCR reads into MiXCR, producing one record per CDR3 protein. The sample contains a few hundred thousand distinct CDR3 sequences, around 38% of which appear only once. This CDR3 has 16 amino acids. Germline values: CDR1 SGHAT, CDR2 FQNNGV. The sequence was obtained from a human donor with low-grade glioma or glioblastoma, undergoing nonglioma brain surgery, or in good health (not recorded which). The specimen was glioma tissue, nonneoplastic brain tissue, or PBMCs (not recorded which). This rearrangement joins TRBV11-2 to TRBJ2-1, with a possible D match to TRBD2 (5 bases). The CDR3 spells CASSLDGGLYYNGQFF. In nucleotides, the CDR3 is TGTGCCAGCAGCTTAGATGGTGGACTTTACTACAATGGGCAGTTCTTC.